This record covers a single TCR beta chain. Sequencing was performed with immunoSEQ multiplex PCR; in TCRdb, only in-frame clones are kept and a portion is missing. Of about 150,000 clones detected, 86% appear once; the ten largest clones hold approximately 4%. These data originate in a study of blood T cell repertoires in COVID-19. The CDR3 totals 14 residues. V lost 6 bases and J lost 7; bases outside the gene matches: 5. Germline CDR1 reads KGHDR; CDR2 reads SFDVKD. Input material: peripheral blood. The TCR originated in a woman in her 70s with acute or convalescent COVID-19. The rearrangement joins TRBV24-1 to TRBJ1-5; 10 bases match TRBD1. The CDR3 nucleotides read TGTGCCACCAGTCCGGGACAGGGGATGCAGCCCCAGCATTTT. It is translated as CATSPGQGMQPQHF.